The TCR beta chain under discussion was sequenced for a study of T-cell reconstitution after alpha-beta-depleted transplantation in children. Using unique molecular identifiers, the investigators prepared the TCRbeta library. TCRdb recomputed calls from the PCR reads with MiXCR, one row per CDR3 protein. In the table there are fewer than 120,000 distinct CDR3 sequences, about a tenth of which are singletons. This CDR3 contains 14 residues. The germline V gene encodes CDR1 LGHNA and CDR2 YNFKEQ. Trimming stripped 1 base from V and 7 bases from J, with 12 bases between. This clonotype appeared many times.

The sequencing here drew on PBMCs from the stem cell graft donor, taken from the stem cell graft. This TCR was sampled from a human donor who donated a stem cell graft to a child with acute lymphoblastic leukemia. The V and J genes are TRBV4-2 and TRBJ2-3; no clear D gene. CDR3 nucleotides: TGTGCCAGCAGCCAAGTAGGCGAGCGCCATACGCAGTATTTT. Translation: CASSQVGERHTQYF.